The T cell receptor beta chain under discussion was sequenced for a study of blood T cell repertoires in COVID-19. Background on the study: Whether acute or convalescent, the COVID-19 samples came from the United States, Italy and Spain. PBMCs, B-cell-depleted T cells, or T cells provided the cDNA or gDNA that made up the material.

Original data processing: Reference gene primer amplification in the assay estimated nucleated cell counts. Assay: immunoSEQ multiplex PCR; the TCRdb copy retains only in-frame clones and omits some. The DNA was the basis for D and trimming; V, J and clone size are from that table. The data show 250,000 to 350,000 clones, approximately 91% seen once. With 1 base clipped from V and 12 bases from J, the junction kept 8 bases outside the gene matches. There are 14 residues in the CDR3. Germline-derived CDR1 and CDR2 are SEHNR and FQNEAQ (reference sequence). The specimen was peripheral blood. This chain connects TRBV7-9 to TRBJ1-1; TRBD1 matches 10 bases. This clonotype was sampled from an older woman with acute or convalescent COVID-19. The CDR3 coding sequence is TGTGCCAGCAGCTTAGGACAGGGGGCTGACCTGACTTTCTTT. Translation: CASSLGQGADLTFF. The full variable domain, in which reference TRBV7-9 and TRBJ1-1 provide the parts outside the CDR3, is DTGVSQNPRHKITKRGQNVTFRCDPISEHNRLYWYRQTLGQGPEFLTYFQNEAQLEKSRLLSDRFSAERPKGSFSTLEIQRTEQGDSAMYLCASSLGQGADLTFFGQGTRLTVV.